The 7 T cell receptor beta chains given below trace back to one sample, sequenced in a study of blood T cell repertoires in COVID-19. This table comes from immunoSEQ multiplex PCR, and its TCRdb copy is limited to in-frame clones, with some not included. The sample yields tens of thousands of clones, 86% seen once. Sequencing was done on a sample of peripheral blood. Receptor source: a human donor with active COVID-19. The donor label of this sample is uncertain.

The chain uses TRBV7-3 and TRBJ2-7; D gene uncertain. V gave up 4 bases and J gave up 0 bases, with 10 bases separating them. The CDR3 has 14 residues. The germline CDR1 and CDR2 sequences are SGHTA and FQGTGA. CDR3 sequence reads: CASSYATGSYEQYF. The CDR3 DNA sequence: TGTGCCAGCAGCTACGCTACGGGCTCCTACGAGCAGTACTTC.

This clone appeared a few times. The chain carries TRBV9 and TRBJ1-1; D not certain. This CDR3 region has 15 residues. The V end was cut by 0 bases, the J end by 6 bases, with 15 bases between. The germline gives CDR1 SGDLS, CDR2 YYNGEE. The chain's CDR3 is CASSVATALKPEAFF. As DNA, the CDR3 is TGTGCCAGCAGCGTAGCCACTGCGCTTAAGCCTGAAGCTTTCTTT.

This chain uses TRBV6-5 with TRBJ1-2; unclear D gene. V was clipped by 6 bases and J by 4 bases, with 15 bases between them. There are 14 residues in the CDR3. Germline V gene lookup returns CDR1 MNHEY and CDR2 SVGAGI. The CDR3 here is CASSLNSGSYGYTF. In DNA, the CDR3 is TGTGCCAGCAGCCTAAACTCCGGGTCCTATGGCTACACCTTC.

The chain is built from TRBV19 and TRBJ2-3; TRBD1 agrees at 8 bases. With V trimmed by 8 bases and J by 0 bases, 16 bases remained unmatched. This CDR3 region has 18 residues. CDR1 is LNHDA, CDR2 SQIVND, per germline (reference sequence). CDR3 sequence: CASGTTGQALTSTDTQYF. The CDR3 DNA reads as TGTGCCAGTGGTACCACGGGACAGGCGTTAACTAGCACAGATACGCAGTATTTT.

This clone was observed once. The chain recombines TRBV9 with TRBJ2-2, with 7 bases aligning to TRBD2. Trimming at V came to 4 bases and at J to 7 bases, leaving 7 bases not matched to a gene. The CDR3 extends over 14 amino acids. CDR1 and CDR2 from the germline V gene are SGDLS and YYNGEE. CDR3 in amino acids: CASSQSPGGGELFF. The CDR3 bases are TGTGCCAGCAGCCAAAGCCCGGGGGGCGGGGAGCTGTTTTTT.

The gene calls are TRBV5-4 and TRBJ2-7, with D perhaps matching TRBD2 (6 bases). This CDR3 comprises 15 residues. Between the trimmed V and J ends, which lost 0 bases and 4 bases, there was a span of 14 bases. Per the germline V gene, CDR1 is SGHNT and CDR2 is YYREEE (reference sequence). The CDR3 nucleotides read TGTGCCAGCAGCTTGGCCGGGACTGGCAGTTACGAGCAGTACTTC. It translates to CASSLAGTGSYEQYF. Looking up the rest from reference TRBV5-4 and TRBJ2-7 gives the full variable domain: ETGVTQSPTHLIKTRGQQVTLRCSSQSGHNTVSWYQQALGQGPQFIFQYYREEENGRGNFPPRFSGLQFPNYSSELNVNALELDDSALYLCASSLAGTGSYEQYFGPGTRLTVT.

About this clone: At one boundary the junction diverges from the germline segment, which might be a read error. This chain links TRBV28 with TRBJ2-7; 8 bases are shared with TRBD1. The CDR3 contains 19 residues. Per germline, CDR1 MDHEN and CDR2 SYDVKM. The CDR3 DNA reads as TGTGCCAGCAGTGAGACCGGGACAGGACGTCTTATCGTCTCCCACGAGCAGTACTTC. It translates to CASSETGTGRLIVSHEQYF.